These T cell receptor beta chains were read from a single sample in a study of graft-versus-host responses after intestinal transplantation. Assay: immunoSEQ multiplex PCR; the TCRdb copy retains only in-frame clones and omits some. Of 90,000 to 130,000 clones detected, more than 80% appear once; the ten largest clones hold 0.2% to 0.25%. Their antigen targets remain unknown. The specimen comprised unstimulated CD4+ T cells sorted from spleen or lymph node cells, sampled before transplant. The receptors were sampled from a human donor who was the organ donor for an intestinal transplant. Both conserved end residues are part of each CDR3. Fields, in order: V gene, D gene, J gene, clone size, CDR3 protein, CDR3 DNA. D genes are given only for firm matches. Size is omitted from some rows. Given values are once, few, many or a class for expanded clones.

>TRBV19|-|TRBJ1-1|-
CASGRVRQFRTEAFF
TGTGCCAGTGGAAGGGTTCGGCAGTTTCGCACTGAAGCTTTCTTT
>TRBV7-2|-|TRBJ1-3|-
CASSFLGGAGNTIYF
TGTGCCAGCAGCTTTTTGGGGGGCGCTGGAAACACCATATATTTT
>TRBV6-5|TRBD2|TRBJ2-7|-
CASSYEAGGRVQYF
TGTGCCAGCAGTTACGAAGCGGGAGGGCGTGTGCAGTACTTC
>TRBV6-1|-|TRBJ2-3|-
CASSGGYTDTQYF
TGTGCCAGCAGTGGCGGGTACACAGATACGCAGTATTTT
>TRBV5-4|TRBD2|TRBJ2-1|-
CASSSPTSGTYNEQFF
TGTGCCAGCAGCTCCCCGACTAGCGGGACCTACAATGAGCAGTTCTTC
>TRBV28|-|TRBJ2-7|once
CASSSDRFPYEQYF
TGTGCCAGCAGTTCCGACAGGTTTCCCTACGAGCAGTACTTC
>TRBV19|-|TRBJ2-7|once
CASQRTDGFFGQYF
TGTGCCAGTCAACGAACGGACGGGTTTTTCGGGCAGTACTTC
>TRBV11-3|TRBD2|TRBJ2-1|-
CASSEIAGEQFF
TGTGCCAGCAGCGAGATAGCGGGAGAACAGTTCTTC
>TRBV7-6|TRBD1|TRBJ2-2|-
CASSLRGLTGGYTGELFF
TGTGCCAGCAGCCTACGAGGCCTGACAGGGGGATACACCGGGGAGCTGTTTTTT
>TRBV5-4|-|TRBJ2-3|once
CASSLFGDPDTQYF
TGTGCCAGCAGCTTGTTTGGGGATCCCGATACGCAGTATTTT
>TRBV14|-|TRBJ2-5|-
CASSAGSEGQYF
TGTGCCAGCAGCGCGGGGTCGGAGGGCCAGTACTTC
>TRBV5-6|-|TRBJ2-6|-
CASSRGAGANVLTF
TGTGCCAGCAGCCGAGGGGCTGGGGCCAACGTCCTGACTTTC
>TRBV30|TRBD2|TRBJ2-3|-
CAWSRSGRGGMNTQYF
TGTGCCTGGAGCAGAAGCGGGAGGGGGGGGATGAATACGCAGTATTTT
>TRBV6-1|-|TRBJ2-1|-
CASHRGGSYNEQFF
TGTGCCAGCCACCGGGGTGGCTCCTACAATGAGCAGTTCTTC
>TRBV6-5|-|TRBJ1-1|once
CASSYSLGDLSTEAFF
TGTGCCAGCAGTTACTCCCTGGGGGACTTGAGCACTGAAGCTTTCTTT
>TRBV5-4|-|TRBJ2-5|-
CASSLAGPNQETQYF
TGTGCCAGCAGCTTGGCAGGGCCCAACCAAGAGACCCAGTACTTC
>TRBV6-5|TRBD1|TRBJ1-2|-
CASARGDRGYGYTF
TGTGCCAGCGCCCGCGGGGACAGGGGTTATGGCTACACCTTC
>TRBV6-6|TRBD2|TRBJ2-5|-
CASSYLAGGQYF
TGTGCCAGCAGTTACTTAGCGGGAGGCCAGTACTTC
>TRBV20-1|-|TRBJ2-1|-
CSASWNEQFF
TGCAGTGCTAGTTGGAATGAGCAGTTCTTC
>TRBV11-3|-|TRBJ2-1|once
CASSPPTGVGQFF
TGTGCCAGCAGCCCCCCCACGGGAGTAGGGCAGTTCTTC
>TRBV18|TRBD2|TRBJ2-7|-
CASSPRTSGSNEQYF
TGTGCCAGCTCACCGAGGACTAGCGGGAGTAACGAGCAGTACTTC
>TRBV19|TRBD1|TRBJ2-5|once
CASSMRGQQETQYF
TGTGCCAGTAGTATGAGGGGGCAGCAAGAGACCCAGTACTTC
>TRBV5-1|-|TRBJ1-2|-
CASSLEGGDGYGYTF
TGCGCCAGCAGCTTGGAGGGGGGAGATGGCTATGGCTACACCTTC
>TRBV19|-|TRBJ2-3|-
CASSIVVGISIGTDTQYF
TGTGCCAGTAGTATAGTGGTCGGGATTTCCATCGGCACAGATACGCAGTATTTT
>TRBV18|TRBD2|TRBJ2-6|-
CASSPPLAGFSGANVLTF
TGTGCCAGCTCACCACCTCTAGCGGGGTTCTCTGGGGCCAACGTCCTGACTTTC
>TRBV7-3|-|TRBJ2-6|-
CASSLIGQAAGANVLTF
TGTGCCAGCAGCTTAATCGGTCAGGCGGCTGGGGCCAACGTCCTGACTTTC
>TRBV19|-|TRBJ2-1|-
CASSIATGTEQFF
TGTGCCAGTAGTATAGCGACGGGAACTGAGCAGTTCTTC
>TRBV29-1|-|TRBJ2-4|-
CSVFGLLAKNIQYF
TGCAGCGTCTTCGGGCTCCTAGCCAAAAACATTCAGTACTTC
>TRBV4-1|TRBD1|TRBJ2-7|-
CASSQGTGGFSYEQYF
TGCGCCAGCAGCCAGGGGACAGGGGGTTTCTCCTACGAGCAGTACTTC
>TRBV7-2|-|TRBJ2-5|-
CASSLSRVQETQYF
TGTGCCAGCAGCTTATCGCGGGTCCAAGAGACCCAGTACTTC
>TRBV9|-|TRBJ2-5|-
CASSVAGGSETQYF
TGTGCCAGCAGCGTAGCTGGGGGAAGCGAGACCCAGTACTTC
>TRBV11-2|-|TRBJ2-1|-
CASSLEGVPDNEQFF
TGTGCCAGCAGCTTAGAAGGGGTCCCGGACAATGAGCAGTTCTTC
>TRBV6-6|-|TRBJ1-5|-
CASSPNKGYNQPQHF
TGTGCCAGCAGTCCCAATAAGGGCTACAATCAGCCCCAGCATTTT
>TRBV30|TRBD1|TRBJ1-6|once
CAWNMRQGDSPLHF
TGTGCCTGGAACATGAGACAGGGGGACTCACCCCTCCACTTT
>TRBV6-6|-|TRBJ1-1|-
CASSFKNTEAFF
TGTGCCAGCAGTTTCAAGAACACTGAAGCTTTCTTT
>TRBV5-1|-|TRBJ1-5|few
CASSLARPRSSQPQHF
TGCGCCAGCAGCTTGGCCCGCCCGCGGTCGTCCCAGCCCCAGCATTTT
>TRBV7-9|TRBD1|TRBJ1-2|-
CASSAYGTDQIYGYTF
TGTGCCAGCAGCGCGTACGGGACAGATCAAATCTATGGCTACACCTTC